Sequencing of this T cell receptor (beta chain) was carried out in a study of monozygotic twins with inflammatory bowel disease. Points from the study as a whole: Concordant and discordant twins showed no difference in repertoire similarity, possibly from limited power.

Blood samples, whole and unsorted for T cells, yielded the isolated total RNA. About 3.5 ug of total RNA went into each TCR library. TCRdb re-called the 5' RACE reads; every CDR3 protein appears as one record, without DNA. In all, the sample yields nearly 450,000 distinct CDR3 sequences. As concerns this clonotype: Its cognate antigen is unknown.

The receptor was isolated from a human donor with ulcerative colitis or Crohn's disease, or a healthy co-twin of an affected twin (not recorded which). Specimen: blood.

CDR3 region: CASSMAGGRNTGELFF. The J gene is TRBJ2-2, the V gene TRBV19; the D gene TCRdb calls, TRBD2, cannot be checked with no DNA. The CDR3 is 16 amino acids. CDR1 and CDR2 from the germline V gene are LNHDA and SQIVND (reference sequence).